This T cell receptor (beta chain) was identified in a study of T-cell reconstitution after alpha-beta-depleted transplantation in children. Regarding the study as a whole: By one year post-transplant, T-cell counts and diversity largely arose from T cells that were newly produced. Reported findings indicate that, about two months after transplant, alpha-beta T cells came from several hundred expanded clones, which were derived from non-depleted graft cells.

Details on this clonotype: Its antigen is currently unknown.

The CDR3 consists of 12 residues. J was trimmed by 4 bases and V by 5 bases; bases with no gene match: 2. Germline-derived CDR1 and CDR2 are MDHEN and SYDVKM. Unique molecular identifiers featured in how the TCRbeta library was prepared. Using its own MiXCR run on the PCR reads, TCRdb lists one record per CDR3 protein. Of 40,000 to 55,000 distinct CDR3 sequences in the sample, around 9% were seen once. This clonotype was sampled from a male patient between 2 and 9 years old who had a stem cell transplant for chronic granulomatous disease, so the T cells may come from the graft donor. The rearrangement links TRBV28 to TRBJ2-7, with 7 bases identical to TRBD1. Source: PBMCs, mostly from graft donor cells, taken 60 days after TCRalphabeta/CD19-depleted stem cell transplant. The CDR3 coding sequence is TGTGCCAGCAGTATACAGGGGTACGAGCAGTACTTC. Amino acid sequence: CASSIQGYEQYF.